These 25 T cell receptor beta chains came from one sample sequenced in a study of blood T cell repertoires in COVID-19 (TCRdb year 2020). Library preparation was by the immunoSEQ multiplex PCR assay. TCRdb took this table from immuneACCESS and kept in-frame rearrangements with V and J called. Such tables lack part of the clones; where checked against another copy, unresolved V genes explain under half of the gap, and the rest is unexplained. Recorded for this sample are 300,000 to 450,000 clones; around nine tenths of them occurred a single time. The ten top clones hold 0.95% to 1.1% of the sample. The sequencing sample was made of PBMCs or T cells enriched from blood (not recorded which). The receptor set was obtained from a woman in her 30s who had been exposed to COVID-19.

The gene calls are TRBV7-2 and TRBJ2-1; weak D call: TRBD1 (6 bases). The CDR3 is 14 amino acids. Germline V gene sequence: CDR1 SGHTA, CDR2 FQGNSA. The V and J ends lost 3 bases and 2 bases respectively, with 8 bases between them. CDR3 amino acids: CASSFDRTYNEQFF. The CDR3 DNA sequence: TGTGCCAGCAGCTTTGACAGGACCTACAATGAGCAGTTCTTC. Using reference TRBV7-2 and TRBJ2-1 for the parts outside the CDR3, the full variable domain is GAGVSQSPSNKVTEKGKDVELRCDPISGHTALYWYRQSLGQGLEFLIYFQGNSAPDKSGLPSDRFSAERTGGSVSTLTIQRTQQEDSAVYLCASSFDRTYNEQFFGPGTRLTVL.

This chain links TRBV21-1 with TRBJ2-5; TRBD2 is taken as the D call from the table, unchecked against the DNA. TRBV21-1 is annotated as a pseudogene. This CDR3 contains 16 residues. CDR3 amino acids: CASSNILREGHKTQYF. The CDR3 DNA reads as TGTGCCAGCAGCAATATTTTGCGGGAGGGCCACAAGACCCAGTACTTC.

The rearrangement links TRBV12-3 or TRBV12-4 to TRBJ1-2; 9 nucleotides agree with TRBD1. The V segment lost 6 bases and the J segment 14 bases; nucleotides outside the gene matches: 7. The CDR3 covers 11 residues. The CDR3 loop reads CASSPGQGRTF. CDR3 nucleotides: TGTGCCAGCAGCCCCGGACAGGGGAGGACCTTC.

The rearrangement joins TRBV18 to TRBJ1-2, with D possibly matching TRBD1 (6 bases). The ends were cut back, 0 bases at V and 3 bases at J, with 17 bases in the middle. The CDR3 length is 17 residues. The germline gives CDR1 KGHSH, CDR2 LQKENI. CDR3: CASSPPVGTGRDYGYTF. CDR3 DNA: TGTGCCAGCTCACCACCGGTGGGCACAGGGCGCGACTATGGCTACACCTTC.

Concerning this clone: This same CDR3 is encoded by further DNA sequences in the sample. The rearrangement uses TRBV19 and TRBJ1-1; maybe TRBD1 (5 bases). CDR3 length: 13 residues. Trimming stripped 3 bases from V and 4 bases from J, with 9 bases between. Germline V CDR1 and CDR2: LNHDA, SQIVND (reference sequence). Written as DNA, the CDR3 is TGTGCCAGTAGTATTGCGGGGGGCACTGAAGCTTTCTTT. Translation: CASSIAGGTEAFF.

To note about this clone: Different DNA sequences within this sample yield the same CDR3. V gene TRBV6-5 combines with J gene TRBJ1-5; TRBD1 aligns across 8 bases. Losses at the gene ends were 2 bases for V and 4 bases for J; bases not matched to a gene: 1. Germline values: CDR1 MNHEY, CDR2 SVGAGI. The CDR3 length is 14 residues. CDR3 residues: CASSYRQGNQPQHF. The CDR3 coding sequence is TGTGCCAGCAGTTACCGACAGGGGAATCAGCCCCAGCATTTT.

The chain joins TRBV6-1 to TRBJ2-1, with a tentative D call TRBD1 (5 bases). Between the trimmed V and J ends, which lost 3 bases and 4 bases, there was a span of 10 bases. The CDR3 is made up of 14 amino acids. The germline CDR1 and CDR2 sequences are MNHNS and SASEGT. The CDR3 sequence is CASSEVPGYNEQFF. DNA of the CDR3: TGTGCCAGCAGTGAGGTCCCAGGGTACAATGAGCAGTTCTTC.

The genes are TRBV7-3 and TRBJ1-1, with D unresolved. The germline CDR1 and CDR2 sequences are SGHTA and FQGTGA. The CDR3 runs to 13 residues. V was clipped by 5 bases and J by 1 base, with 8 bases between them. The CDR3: CASSTQENTEAFF. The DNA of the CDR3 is TGTGCCAGCAGCACCCAGGAGAACACTGAAGCTTTCTTT.

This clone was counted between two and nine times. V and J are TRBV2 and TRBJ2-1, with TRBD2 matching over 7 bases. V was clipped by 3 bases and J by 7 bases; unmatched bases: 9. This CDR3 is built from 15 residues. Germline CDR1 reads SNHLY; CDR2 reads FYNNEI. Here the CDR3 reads CASSDFGGSSNEQFF. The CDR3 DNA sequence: TGTGCCAGCAGTGATTTCGGCGGGAGCAGTAATGAGCAGTTCTTC.

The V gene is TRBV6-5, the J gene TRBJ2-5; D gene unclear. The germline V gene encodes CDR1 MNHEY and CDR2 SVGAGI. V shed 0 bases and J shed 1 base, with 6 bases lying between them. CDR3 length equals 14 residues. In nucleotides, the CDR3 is TGTGCCAGCAGTTACTCGGAGATCCAAGAGACCCAGTACTTC. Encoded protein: CASSYSEIQETQYF.

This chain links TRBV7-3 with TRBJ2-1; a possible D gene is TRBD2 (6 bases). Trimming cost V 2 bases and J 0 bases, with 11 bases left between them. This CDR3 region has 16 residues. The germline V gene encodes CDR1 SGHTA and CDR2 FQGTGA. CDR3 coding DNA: TGTGCCAGCAGCTTACGGGTCGGGAGCTCCTACAATGAGCAGTTCTTC. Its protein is CASSLRVGSSYNEQFF.

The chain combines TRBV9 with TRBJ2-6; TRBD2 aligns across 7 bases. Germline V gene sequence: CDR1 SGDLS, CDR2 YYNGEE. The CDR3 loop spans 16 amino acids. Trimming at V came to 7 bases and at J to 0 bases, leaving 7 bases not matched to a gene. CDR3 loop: CASSTSRFSGANVLTF. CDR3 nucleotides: TGTGCCAGCTCGACTAGCAGGTTCTCTGGGGCCAACGTCCTGACTTTC.

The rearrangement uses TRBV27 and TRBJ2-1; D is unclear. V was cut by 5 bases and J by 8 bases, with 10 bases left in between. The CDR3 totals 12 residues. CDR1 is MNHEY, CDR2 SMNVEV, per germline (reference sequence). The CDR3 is CASSPLRDEQFF. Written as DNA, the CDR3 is TGTGCCAGCAGTCCCTTACGGGATGAGCAGTTCTTC.

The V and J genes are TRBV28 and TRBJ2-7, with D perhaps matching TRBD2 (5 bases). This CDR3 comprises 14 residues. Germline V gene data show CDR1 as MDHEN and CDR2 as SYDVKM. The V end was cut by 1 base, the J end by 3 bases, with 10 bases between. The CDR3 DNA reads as TGTGCCAGCAGTTTATCCCCAGCGGTCTACGAGCAGTACTTC. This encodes CASSLSPAVYEQYF.

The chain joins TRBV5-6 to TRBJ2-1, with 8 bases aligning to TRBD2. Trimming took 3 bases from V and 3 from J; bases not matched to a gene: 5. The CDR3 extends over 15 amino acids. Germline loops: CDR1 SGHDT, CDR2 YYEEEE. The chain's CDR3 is CASSSGLGGYNEQFF. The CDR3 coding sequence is TGTGCCAGCAGCTCGGGACTAGGGGGCTACAATGAGCAGTTCTTC.

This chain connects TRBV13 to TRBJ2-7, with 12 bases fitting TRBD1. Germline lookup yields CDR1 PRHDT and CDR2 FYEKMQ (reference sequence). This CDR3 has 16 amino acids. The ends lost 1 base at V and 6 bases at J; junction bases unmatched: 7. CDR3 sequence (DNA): TGTGCCAGCAGCTTAGCCGGACAGGGACAGGGGGCCGAGCAGTACTTC. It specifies CASSLAGQGQGAEQYF.

The CDR3 region has the DNA TGTGCCATCAGCACCGAACAGGGGGAGTACTTC. This sequence encodes CAISTEQGEYF. The J gene is TRBJ2-7, the V gene TRBV10-3; TRBD1 matches at 8 bases. Germline CDR1 and CDR2: ENHRY and SYGVKD. J was trimmed by 11 bases and V by 6 bases; bases with no gene match: 6. The CDR3 contains 11 residues.

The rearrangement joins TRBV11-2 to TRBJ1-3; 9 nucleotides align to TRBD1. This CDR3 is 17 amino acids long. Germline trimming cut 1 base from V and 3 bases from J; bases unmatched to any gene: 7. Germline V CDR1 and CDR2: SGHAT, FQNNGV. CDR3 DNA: TGTGCCAGCAGCTTAGCTCGGACAGGGGTCTATGGAAACACCATATATTTT. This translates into CASSLARTGVYGNTIYF.

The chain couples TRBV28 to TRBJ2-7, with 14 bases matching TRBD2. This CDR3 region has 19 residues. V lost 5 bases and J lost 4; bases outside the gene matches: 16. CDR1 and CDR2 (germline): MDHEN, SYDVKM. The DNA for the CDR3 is TGTGCCAGCAGTCAACCGGGACTAGCGGGAGTGGGAGGGCCTTACGAGCAGTACTTC. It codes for CASSQPGLAGVGGPYEQYF.

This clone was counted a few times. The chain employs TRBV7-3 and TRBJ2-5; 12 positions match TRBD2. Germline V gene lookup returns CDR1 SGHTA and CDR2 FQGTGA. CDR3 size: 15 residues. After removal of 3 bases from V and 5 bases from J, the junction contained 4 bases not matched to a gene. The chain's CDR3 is CASSLTSGRSETQYF. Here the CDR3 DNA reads TGTGCCAGCAGCTTGACTAGCGGGAGATCGGAGACCCAGTACTTC. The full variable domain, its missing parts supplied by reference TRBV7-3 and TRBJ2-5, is GAGVSQTPSNKVTEKGKYVELRCDPISGHTALYWYRQSLGQGPEFLIYFQGTGAADDSGLPNDRFFAVRPEGSVSTLKIQRTERGDSAVYLCASSLTSGRSETQYFGPGTRLLVL.

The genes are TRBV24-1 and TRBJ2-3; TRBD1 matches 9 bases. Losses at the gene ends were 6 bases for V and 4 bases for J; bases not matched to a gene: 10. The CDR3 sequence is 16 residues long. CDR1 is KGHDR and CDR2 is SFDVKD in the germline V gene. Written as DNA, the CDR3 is TGTGCCACCAGTCATCCGGGACAGGGCCGTTCAGATACGCAGTATTTT. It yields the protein CATSHPGQGRSDTQYF.

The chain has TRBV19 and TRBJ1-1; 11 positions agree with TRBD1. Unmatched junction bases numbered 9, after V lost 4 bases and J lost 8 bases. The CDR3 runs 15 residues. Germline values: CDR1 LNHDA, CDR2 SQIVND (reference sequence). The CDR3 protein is CASSTIGQGAGEAFF. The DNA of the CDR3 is TGTGCCAGTAGTACAATCGGACAGGGGGCTGGAGAAGCTTTCTTT.

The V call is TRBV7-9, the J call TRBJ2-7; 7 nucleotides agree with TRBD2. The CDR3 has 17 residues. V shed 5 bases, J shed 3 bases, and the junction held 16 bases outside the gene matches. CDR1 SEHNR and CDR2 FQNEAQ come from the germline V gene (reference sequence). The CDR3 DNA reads TGTGCCAGCAGCCCTAGCTTAGTCACCAGCGGGAACTACGAGCAGTACTTC. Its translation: CASSPSLVTSGNYEQYF. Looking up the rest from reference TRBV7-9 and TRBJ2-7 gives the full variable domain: DTGVSQNPRHKITKRGQNVTFRCDPISEHNRLYWYRQTLGQGPEFLTYFQNEAQLEKSRLLSDRFSAERPKGSFSTLEIQRTEQGDSAMYLCASSPSLVTSGNYEQYFGPGTRLTVT.

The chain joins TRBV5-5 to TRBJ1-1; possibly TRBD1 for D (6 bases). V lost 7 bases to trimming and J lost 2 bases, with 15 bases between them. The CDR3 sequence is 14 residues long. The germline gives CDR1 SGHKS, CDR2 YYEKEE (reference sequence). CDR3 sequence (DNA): TGTGCCAGCTCCGCGGGGGACACCAACACTGAAGCTTTCTTT. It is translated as CASSAGDTNTEAFF.

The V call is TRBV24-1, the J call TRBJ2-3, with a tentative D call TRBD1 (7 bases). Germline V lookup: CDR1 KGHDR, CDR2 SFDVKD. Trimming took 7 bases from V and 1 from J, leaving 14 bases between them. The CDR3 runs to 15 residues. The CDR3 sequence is CATSKGGGGTDTQYF. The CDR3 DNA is TGTGCCACCAGCAAAGGGGGCGGGGGCACAGATACGCAGTATTTT.